Included here is one T cell receptor beta chain sequence, with context. The target antigen is unknown. Within the sample, other DNA sequences also encode this same CDR3. Here immunoSEQ multiplex PCR was the method, and the copy in TCRdb shows in-frame clones only, minus some. The table lists roughly 2.1 million clones, 85% to 95% of them singletons. Naive CD8 cells lacked CD45RO, underwent positive selection for CCR7 and left out terminally differentiated effector memory CD45RA+ cells. V shed 3 bases, J shed 7 bases, and the junction held 5 bases outside the gene matches. Germline V gene data show CDR1 as SGDLS and CDR2 as YYNGEE. The length of the CDR3 is 14 residues. This entry is derived from a study of shared clonotypes between healthy human individuals. Looking at the study overall: The donor group consisted of two women and a few men, aged 18 to 49. Overall study findings and caveats: Limited genetic and exposure-history diversity came from having few donors.

The gene calls are TRBV9 and TRBJ1-5, with 9 nucleotides matching TRBD1. The sequence derives from a man between 18 and 35 years old in good health. Some clones in this sample may be carry-over from other donors' samples. The material sequenced was naive CD8+ T cells from PBMCs. The CDR3 DNA follows: TGTGCCAGCAGCGAAGGGACAGGGCGACAGCCCCAGCATTTT. Protein: CASSEGTGRQPQHF.